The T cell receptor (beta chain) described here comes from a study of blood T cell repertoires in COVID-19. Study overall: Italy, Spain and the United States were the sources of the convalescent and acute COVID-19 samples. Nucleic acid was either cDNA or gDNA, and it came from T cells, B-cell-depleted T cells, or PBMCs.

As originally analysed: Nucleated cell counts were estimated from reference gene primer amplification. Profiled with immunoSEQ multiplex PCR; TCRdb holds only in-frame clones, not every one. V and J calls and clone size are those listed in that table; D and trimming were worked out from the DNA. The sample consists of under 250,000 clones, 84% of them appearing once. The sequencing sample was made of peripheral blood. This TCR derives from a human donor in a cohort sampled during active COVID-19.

In DNA form, the CDR3 reads TGTGCGGCAGGGGGGCGGGGCTACGAGCAGTACTTC. It encodes CAAGGRGYEQYF. V is TRBV2 and J is TRBJ2-7; maybe TRBD1 (7 bases). CDR1 and CDR2 (germline): SNHLY, FYNNEI. This CDR3 spans 12 amino acids. Together with reference TRBV2 and TRBJ2-7, the CDR3 gives the full variable domain: EPEVTQTPSHQVTQMGQEVILRCVPISNHLYFYWYRQILGQKVEFLVSFYNNEISEKSEIFDDQFSVERPDGSNFTLKIRSTKLEDSAMYFCAAGGRGYEQYFGPGTRLTVT.